This is a list of T cell receptor beta chains from one sample in a study of cytomegalovirus exposure and HLA in healthy donors. TCRdb's table, derived via immunoSEQ multiplex PCR, lists solely in-frame clones and lacks some. The data contain roughly 180,000 clones, roughly 80% of them singletons. Sequences were obtained from PBMCs. These receptors were taken from a young woman in good health and CMV-seronegative. Each CDR3 is given with its conserved first and last residue. Each record gives: CDR3 protein, CDR3 DNA, D gene, clone size, J gene, V gene. A D gene is named only where the DNA matches it firmly. Only part of the rows carry a size: once, few, many, or a class if the clone is expanded.

CDR3 protein: CANSKSSAYNEQFF
CDR3 DNA: TGTGCAAACTCAAAGTCTAGCGCCTACAATGAGCAGTTCTTC
D gene: -
clone size: -
J gene: TRBJ2-1
V gene: TRBV2

CDR3 protein: CASRQADQPQHF
CDR3 DNA: TGTGCCAGTCGACAGGCGGATCAGCCCCAGCATTTT
D gene: -
clone size: once
J gene: TRBJ1-5
V gene: TRBV6-1

CDR3 protein: CASSQGPTANTEAFF
CDR3 DNA: TGCGCCAGCAGCCAAGGGCCGACAGCGAACACTGAAGCTTTCTTT
D gene: -
clone size: once
J gene: TRBJ1-1
V gene: TRBV7-2

CDR3 protein: CASRGASIAEAFF
CDR3 DNA: TGTGCCAGCCGCGGGGCGTCCATTGCTGAAGCTTTCTTT
D gene: -
clone size: -
J gene: TRBJ1-1
V gene: TRBV6-5

CDR3 protein: CASSASSSSTDTQYF
CDR3 DNA: TGTGCCAGCAGCGCTAGCAGTTCTAGCACAGATACGCAGTATTTT
D gene: -
clone size: once
J gene: TRBJ2-3
V gene: TRBV7-2

CDR3 protein: CASSLEGQINQPQHF
CDR3 DNA: TGTGCTAGCAGCTTAGAAGGACAGATCAATCAGCCCCAGCATTTT
D gene: -
clone size: -
J gene: TRBJ1-5
V gene: TRBV7-7

CDR3 protein: CATSRGPGQKTPSNQPQHF
CDR3 DNA: TGTGCCACCAGCAGAGGCCCGGGACAGAAAACCCCTAGCAATCAGCCCCAGCATTTT
D gene: TRBD1
clone size: -
J gene: TRBJ1-5
V gene: TRBV15

CDR3 protein: CASSLVPGSGGELFF
CDR3 DNA: TGTGCCAGCAGCTTGGTGCCGGGGTCGGGCGGGGAGCTGTTTTTT
D gene: -
clone size: once
J gene: TRBJ2-2
V gene: TRBV5-4

CDR3 protein: CASSRLWGQGADTRELFF
CDR3 DNA: TGCGCCAGCAGCCGCCTCTGGGGGCAGGGTGCAGACACCAGGGAGCTGTTTTTT
D gene: -
clone size: -
J gene: TRBJ2-2
V gene: TRBV5-1

CDR3 protein: CASKNTGGQGFYGYTF
CDR3 DNA: TGTGCCAGCAAAAATACGGGGGGACAGGGATTTTATGGCTACACCTTC
D gene: TRBD1
clone size: -
J gene: TRBJ1-2
V gene: TRBV25-1

CDR3 protein: CASSTRNTGELFF
CDR3 DNA: TGTGCCAGCAGTACTAGGAACACCGGGGAGCTGTTTTTT
D gene: -
clone size: -
J gene: TRBJ2-2
V gene: TRBV2

CDR3 protein: CASNRGRDNEQFF
CDR3 DNA: TGTGCCAGCAATCGCGGGAGAGACAATGAGCAGTTCTTC
D gene: TRBD2
clone size: -
J gene: TRBJ2-1
V gene: TRBV7-9

CDR3 protein: CASSVVGGSTDTQYF
CDR3 DNA: TGTGCCAGCAGCGTAGTGGGCGGGAGCACAGATACGCAGTATTTT
D gene: -
clone size: -
J gene: TRBJ2-3
V gene: TRBV9

CDR3 protein: CASSLQWLSTDTQYF
CDR3 DNA: TGTGCCAGCAGTCTCCAATGGCTGAGCACAGATACGCAGTATTTT
D gene: -
clone size: -
J gene: TRBJ2-3
V gene: TRBV27

CDR3 protein: CASSWLTPQETQYF
CDR3 DNA: TGTGCCAGCAGTTGGCTGACACCCCAAGAGACCCAGTACTTC
D gene: -
clone size: -
J gene: TRBJ2-5
V gene: TRBV28

CDR3 protein: CASSIPGLASLDEQYF
CDR3 DNA: TGTGCCAGTAGTATACCGGGACTAGCATCGTTGGACGAGCAGTACTTC
D gene: TRBD2
clone size: -
J gene: TRBJ2-7
V gene: TRBV19